Listed here is a single TCR beta chain. The data stem from a study of blood T cell repertoires in COVID-19. Study-wide context: The United States, Italy and Spain supplied acute and convalescent COVID-19 samples.

Per germline, CDR1 MNHEY and CDR2 SVGAGI. V lost 6 bases and J lost 1, with 16 bases in between. The CDR3 totals 15 residues. In the original processing: Amplifying reference gene primers gave estimates of nucleated cell counts. The assay was immunoSEQ multiplex PCR, and TCRdb's table has in-frame clones only and misses some. The V and J calls and clone size come from that table; D and trimming were worked out from the DNA. The sample yields some 260,000 clones, 70% to 90% seen once. The clonotype comes from a woman aged 40 to 50 who had recovered from COVID-19. Sequenced material: peripheral blood. The chain has TRBV6-5 and TRBJ2-7, with a tentative D call TRBD2 (5 bases). The CDR3 loop is CASRPPPRASYEQYF. The CDR3 bases are TGTGCCAGCAGGCCGCCACCGAGGGCATCCTACGAGCAGTACTTC.